The clone carrying this TCR beta chain occurred many times. Its target is unknown. This entry is derived from a study of T cell repertoires in cytomegalovirus infection. As for the study in general: It was recently identified HLA-C-restricted and well-studied HLA-B-restricted CMV epitopes that the study used. Public TCR beta signature analysis indicated the presence of both CMV infection and matching HLA type. Study-wide points: Of the TCR beta families, the public ones yielded a cumulative frequency that identified carriers of CMV plus the relevant HLA.

Germline CDR1 is SEHNR and CDR2 is FQNEAQ (reference sequence). The CDR3 runs 22 residues. V lost 1 base and J 1 base, leaving 31 bases between the germline ends. TCRdb fed the reads into MiXCR, producing one record per CDR3 protein. The repertoire includes around 100,000 distinct CDR3 sequences, around 45% of them detected once, and around 70% sits in the top ten. J is TRBJ2-5 and V is TRBV7-9; D may be TRBD1 or TRBD2 (5 bases each). Material: CD8+ T cells from cultured PBMCs, obtained from culture after CMV antigen stimulation. This clonotype was sampled from a human donor in good health (CMV status not recorded). Some clones in this sample may be carry-over from other donors' samples. Here the CDR3 DNA reads TGTGCCAGCAGCTTAGGAGGGGAAACAGCACAAGTTCTCGTTGGCTTCCAAGAGACCCAGTACTTC. This gives the protein CASSLGGETAQVLVGFQETQYF. The full variable domain, its missing parts supplied by reference TRBV7-9 and TRBJ2-5, is DTGVSQNPRHKITKRGQNVTFRCDPISEHNRLYWYRQTLGQGPEFLTYFQNEAQLEKSRLLSDRFSAERPKGSFSTLEIQRTEQGDSAMYLCASSLGGETAQVLVGFQETQYFGPGTRLLVL.